Presented here are 9 T cell receptor beta chains from one specimen sequenced in a study of vaccination effects on CD4 cells after COVID-19. ViraFEST used viral peptide pools to expand antigen-specific CD4+ T cells before sequencing. After less than twelve days in culture, the CD4+ T cells were isolated. Participants completed two doses of the BNT162b2 or mRNA-1273 vaccine. Antigens of these TCRs are unknown. Clones were sequenced by immunoSEQ multiplex PCR, and TCRdb holds only the in-frame ones, with some missing. The table includes around 65,000 clones, less than 80% detected once. The sample in question was CD4+ T cells from PBMCs cultured with HCoV-229E spike peptides, obtained after COVID-19 vaccination. The receptors were gathered from a human donor who received a COVID-19 vaccine.

This clone was seen only a few times. This sequence joins TRBV3-1 (or the pseudogene TRBV3-2) and TRBJ1-6, with TRBD1 matching over 8 bases. This CDR3 spans 17 amino acids. The V gene end was trimmed by 0 bases and the J gene end by 7 bases; junction bases not matched to a gene: 8. Germline CDR1 reads LGHDT; CDR2 reads YNNKEL (reference sequence). CDR3 sequence reads: CASSQDPRQGRNSPLHF. CDR3 coding DNA: TGTGCCAGCAGCCAAGATCCCAGACAGGGGAGAAATTCACCCCTCCACTTT.

The V gene is TRBV5-8, the J gene TRBJ2-5; 7 nucleotides agree with TRBD1. Germline V CDR1 and CDR2: SGHTS, YDEGEE. The CDR3 runs to 15 residues. The ends lost 1 base at V and 1 base at J; junction bases unmatched: 4. The CDR3 DNA is TGTGCCAGCAGCTTGTGGGCAGGGGGCCAAGAGACCCAGTACTTC. This sequence encodes CASSLWAGGQETQYF.

This chain connects TRBV24-1 to TRBJ1-4; 11 bases are a match to TRBD1. The germline V gene encodes CDR1 KGHDR and CDR2 SFDVKD. Unmatched junction bases numbered 3, after V lost 2 bases and J lost 8 bases. This CDR3 is 15 amino acids long. In DNA form, the CDR3 reads TGTGCCACCAGTGATTCCGGGACAGGGGGAGAAAAACTGTTTTTT. Its translation: CATSDSGTGGEKLFF.

This chain uses TRBV27 with TRBJ2-2; D remains ambiguous. Trimming left V 1 base short and J 3 bases short, with 12 bases between. Germline assignment: CDR1 MNHEY and CDR2 SMNVEV (reference sequence). CDR3 length: 16 residues. Written as DNA, the CDR3 is TGTGCCAGCAGTTTATTGGGGAATACGGACACCGGGGAGCTGTTTTTT. Protein product: CASSLLGNTDTGELFF.

The chain employs TRBV5-6 and TRBJ1-6; 8 nucleotides align to TRBD1. The CDR3 is 15 residues long. V was clipped by 4 bases and J by 5 bases; unmatched bases: 5. CDR1 is SGHDT, CDR2 YYEEEE, per germline. The CDR3 DNA reads as TGTGCCAGCAGCAAGGGGACAGGAGATAATTCACCCCTCCACTTT. It translates to CASSKGTGDNSPLHF.

This rearrangement joins TRBV10-1 to TRBJ1-4; D gene uncertain. The V gene lost 0 bases and the J gene lost 10 bases, with 9 bases spanning the gap. Germline V gives CDR1 WNHNN, CDR2 SYGVQD (reference sequence). The CDR3 extends over 13 amino acids. The CDR3 sequence: CASSESGDGKLFF. CDR3 coding DNA: TGCGCCAGCAGTGAGTCGGGAGATGGAAAACTGTTTTTT.

This sequence joins TRBV29-1 and TRBJ1-5; the D gene is possibly TRBD1 (5 bases). The ends were cut back, 4 bases at V and 1 base at J, with 11 bases in the middle. The germline gives CDR1 SQVTM, CDR2 ANQGSEA. The CDR3 consists of 14 residues. The CDR3 region has the DNA TGCAGCGTTGTGTTCGGGACGAGCAATCAGCCCCAGCATTTT. Translation gives CSVVFGTSNQPQHF.

The chain is built from TRBV5-1 and TRBJ2-3; D remains unclear. V was trimmed by 0 bases and J by 2 bases, leaving 7 bases between them. Germline V gives CDR1 SGHRS, CDR2 YFSETQ. This CDR3 has 14 amino acids. The CDR3 is CASSLVLNTDTQYF. CDR3 coding DNA: TGCGCCAGCAGCTTGGTTCTAAACACAGATACGCAGTATTTT.

Comments on this clone: Germline and junction disagree at one end, which may indicate a read error. The DNA for the CDR3 is TGTGCCGGCTCACCCACCCTAGCGAGCTACACAGATACGCAGTATTTT. This encodes CAGSPTLASYTDTQYF. The rearrangement links TRBV18 to TRBJ2-3; the D gene is possibly TRBD2 (6 bases). The length of the CDR3 is 16 residues. Germline CDR1 is KGHSH and CDR2 is LQKENI.